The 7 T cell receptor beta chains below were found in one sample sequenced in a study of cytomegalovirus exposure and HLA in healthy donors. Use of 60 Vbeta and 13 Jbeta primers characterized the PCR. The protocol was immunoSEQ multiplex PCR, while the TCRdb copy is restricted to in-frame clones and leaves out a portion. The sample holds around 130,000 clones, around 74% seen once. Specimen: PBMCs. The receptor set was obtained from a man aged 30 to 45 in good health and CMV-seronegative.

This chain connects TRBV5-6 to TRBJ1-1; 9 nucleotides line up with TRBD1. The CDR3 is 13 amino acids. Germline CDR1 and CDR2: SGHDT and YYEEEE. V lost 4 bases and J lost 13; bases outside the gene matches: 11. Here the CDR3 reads CASSATGQGRVFF. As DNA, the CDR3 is TGTGCCAGCAGCGCGACCGGACAGGGGCGTGTTTTCTTT.

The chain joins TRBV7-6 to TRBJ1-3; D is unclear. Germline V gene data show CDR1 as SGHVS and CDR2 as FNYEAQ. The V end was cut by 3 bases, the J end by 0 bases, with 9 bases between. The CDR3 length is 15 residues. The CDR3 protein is CASSLGSNSGNTIYF. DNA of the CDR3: TGTGCCAGCAGCTTGGGCAGCAACTCTGGAAACACCATATATTTT.

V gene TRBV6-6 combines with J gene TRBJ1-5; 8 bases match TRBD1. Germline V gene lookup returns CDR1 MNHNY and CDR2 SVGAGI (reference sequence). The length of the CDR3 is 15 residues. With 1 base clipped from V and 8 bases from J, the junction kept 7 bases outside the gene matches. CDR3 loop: CASSYLDRGSEPQHF. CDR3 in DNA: TGTGCCAGCAGTTACTTAGACAGGGGTTCGGAGCCCCAGCATTTT.

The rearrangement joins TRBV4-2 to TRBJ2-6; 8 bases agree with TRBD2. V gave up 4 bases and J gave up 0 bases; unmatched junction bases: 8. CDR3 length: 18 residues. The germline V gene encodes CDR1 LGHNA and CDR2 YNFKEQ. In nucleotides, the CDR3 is TGTGCCAGCAGCCTAAGACTAGCGACGAACTCTGGGGCCAACGTCCTGACTTTC. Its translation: CASSLRLATNSGANVLTF.

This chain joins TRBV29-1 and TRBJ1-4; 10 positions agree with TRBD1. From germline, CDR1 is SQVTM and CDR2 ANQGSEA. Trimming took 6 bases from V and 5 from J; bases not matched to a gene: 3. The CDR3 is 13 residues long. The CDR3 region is CSVGGQGNEKLFF. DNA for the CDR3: TGCAGCGTAGGGGGACAGGGGAATGAAAAACTGTTTTTT.

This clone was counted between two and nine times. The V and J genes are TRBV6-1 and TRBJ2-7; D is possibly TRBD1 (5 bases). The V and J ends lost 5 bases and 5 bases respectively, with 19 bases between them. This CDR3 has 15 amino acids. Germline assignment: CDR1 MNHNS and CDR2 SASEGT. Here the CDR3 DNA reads TGTGCCAGCAGTCCTGGGGCATCTGATGATAACGAGCAGTACTTC. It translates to CASSPGASDDNEQYF.

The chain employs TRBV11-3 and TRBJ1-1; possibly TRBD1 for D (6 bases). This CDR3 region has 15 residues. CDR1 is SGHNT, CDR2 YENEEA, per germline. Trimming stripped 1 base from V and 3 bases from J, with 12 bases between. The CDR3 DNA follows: TGTGCCAGCAGCTTAGCGGGGGGCGTGGACACTGAAGCTTTCTTT. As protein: CASSLAGGVDTEAFF.